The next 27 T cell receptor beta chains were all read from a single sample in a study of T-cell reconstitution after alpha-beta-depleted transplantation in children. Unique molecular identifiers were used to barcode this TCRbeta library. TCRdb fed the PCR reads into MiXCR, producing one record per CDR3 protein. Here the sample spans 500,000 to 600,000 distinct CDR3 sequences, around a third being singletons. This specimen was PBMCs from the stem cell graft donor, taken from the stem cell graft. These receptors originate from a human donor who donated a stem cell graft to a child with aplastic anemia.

The CDR3 DNA reads as TGTGCCAGCAGCCGACAGACCTACAATGAGCAGTTCTTC. The encoded protein is CASSRQTYNEQFF. This chain links TRBV14 with TRBJ2-1; tentative D call: TRBD1 (5 bases). The germline V and J ends were trimmed by 4 bases and 2 bases, with 6 bases remaining between them. Germline V lookup: CDR1 SGHDN, CDR2 FVKESK. This CDR3 is built from 13 residues.

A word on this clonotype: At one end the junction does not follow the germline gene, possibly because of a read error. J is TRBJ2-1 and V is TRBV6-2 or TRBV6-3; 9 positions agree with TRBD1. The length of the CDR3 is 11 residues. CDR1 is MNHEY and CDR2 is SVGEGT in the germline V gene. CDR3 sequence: CASGRDRERFF. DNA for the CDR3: TGTGCCAGCGGGAGGGACAGGGAGCGGTTCTTC.

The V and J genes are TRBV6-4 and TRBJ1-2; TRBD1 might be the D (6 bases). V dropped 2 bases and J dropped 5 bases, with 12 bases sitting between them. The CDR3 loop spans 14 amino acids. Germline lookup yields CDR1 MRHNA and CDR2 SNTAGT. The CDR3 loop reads CASSDGQRSYGYTF. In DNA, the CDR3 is TGTGCCAGCAGTGACGGACAGAGGTCTTATGGCTACACCTTC.

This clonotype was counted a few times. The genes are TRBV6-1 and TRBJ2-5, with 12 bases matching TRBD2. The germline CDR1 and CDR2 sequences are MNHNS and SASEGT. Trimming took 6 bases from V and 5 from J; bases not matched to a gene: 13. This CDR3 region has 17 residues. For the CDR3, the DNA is TGTGCCAGCAGCAAAGGTGGACTAGCGGGGCGTGGGGAGACCCAGTACTTC. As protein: CASSKGGLAGRGETQYF.

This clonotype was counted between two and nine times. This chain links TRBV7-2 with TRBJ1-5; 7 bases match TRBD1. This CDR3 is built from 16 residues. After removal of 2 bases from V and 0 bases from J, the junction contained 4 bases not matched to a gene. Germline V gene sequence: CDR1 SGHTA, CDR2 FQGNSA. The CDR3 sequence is CASSLNRGHSNQPQHF. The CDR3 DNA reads TGTGCCAGCAGCTTAAACAGGGGCCATAGCAATCAGCCCCAGCATTTT. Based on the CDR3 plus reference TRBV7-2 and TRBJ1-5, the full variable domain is GAGVSQSPSNKVTEKGKDVELRCDPISGHTALYWYRQSLGQGLEFLIYFQGNSAPDKSGLPSDRFSAERTGGSVSTLTIQRTQQEDSAVYLCASSLNRGHSNQPQHFGDGTRLSIL.

CDR3 DNA: TGTGCCAGCAGCCCGTCGGGGGTGGAGGAGACCCAGTACTTC. Its translation: CASSPSGVEETQYF. The genes are TRBV5-4 and TRBJ2-5, with D possibly matching TRBD2 (6 bases). The CDR3 is made up of 14 amino acids. V lost 4 bases to trimming and J lost 5 bases, with 15 bases between them. CDR1 is SGHNT and CDR2 is YYREEE in the germline V gene (reference sequence).

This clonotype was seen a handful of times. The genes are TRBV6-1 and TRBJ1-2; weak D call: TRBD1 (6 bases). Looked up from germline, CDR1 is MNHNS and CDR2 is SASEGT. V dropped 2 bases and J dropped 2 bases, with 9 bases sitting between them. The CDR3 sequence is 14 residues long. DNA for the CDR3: TGTGCCAGCAGTGAATCAGGGGCGAACTATGGCTACACCTTC. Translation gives CASSESGANYGYTF.

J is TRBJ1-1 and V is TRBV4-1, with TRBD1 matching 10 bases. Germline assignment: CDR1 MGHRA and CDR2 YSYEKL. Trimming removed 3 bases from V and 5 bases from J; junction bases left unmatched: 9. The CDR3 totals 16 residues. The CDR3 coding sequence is TGCGCCAGCAGCCACCGCGTGGACAGGGGGATTACTGAAGCTTTCTTT. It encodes CASSHRVDRGITEAFF.

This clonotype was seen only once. The CDR3 loop is CASSPQGTSGTFYNEQFF. DNA of the CDR3: TGTGCCAGCTCACCCCAAGGGACTAGCGGGACCTTTTACAATGAGCAGTTCTTC. The rearrangement joins TRBV18 to TRBJ2-1; TRBD2 agrees at 13 bases. CDR3 length: 18 residues. Germline V gives CDR1 KGHSH, CDR2 LQKENI. The J segment lost 4 bases and the V segment lost 3 bases, leaving 9 bases of the junction unmatched.

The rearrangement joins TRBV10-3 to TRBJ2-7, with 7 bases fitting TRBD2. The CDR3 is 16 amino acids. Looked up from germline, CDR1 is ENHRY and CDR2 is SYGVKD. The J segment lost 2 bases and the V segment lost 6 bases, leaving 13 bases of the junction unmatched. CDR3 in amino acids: CAISEGRGGRAYEQYV. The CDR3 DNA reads TGTGCCATCAGCGAAGGCCGGGGAGGGAGGGCCTACGAGCAGTACGTC.

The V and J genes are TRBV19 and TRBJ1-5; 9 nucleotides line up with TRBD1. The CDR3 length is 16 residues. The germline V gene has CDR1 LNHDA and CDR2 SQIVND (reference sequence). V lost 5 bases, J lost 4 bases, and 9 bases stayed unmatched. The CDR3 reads CASSPSPGTGNQPQHF. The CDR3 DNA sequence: TGTGCCAGTAGTCCCTCTCCCGGGACAGGGAATCAGCCCCAGCATTTT.

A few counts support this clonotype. CDR3 region: CASSEQQGGRGEKLFF. CDR3 nucleotide sequence: TGCGCCAGCAGCGAACAACAGGGGGGGCGAGGTGAAAAACTGTTTTTT. The J gene is TRBJ1-4, the V gene TRBV4-3, with 8 positions matching TRBD1. This CDR3 has 16 amino acids. The germline CDR1 and CDR2 sequences are LGHNA and YSLEER. V trimming: 5 bases; J trimming: 7 bases; junction bases outside the gene matches: 12.

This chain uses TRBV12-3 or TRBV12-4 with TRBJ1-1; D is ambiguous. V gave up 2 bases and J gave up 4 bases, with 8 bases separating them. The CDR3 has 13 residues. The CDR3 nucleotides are TGTGCCAGCAGTTTATCGGTTCTCACTGAAGCTTTCTTT. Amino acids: CASSLSVLTEAFF.

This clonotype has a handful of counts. The CDR3 sequence is CASSPISGRGEQFF. In nucleotides, the CDR3 is TGCGCCAGCAGCCCTATCAGCGGACGGGGTGAGCAGTTCTTC. The V and J genes are TRBV5-1 and TRBJ2-1; TRBD2 might be the D (5 bases). The CDR3 extends over 14 amino acids. Trimming removed 4 bases at V and 9 bases at J, with 17 bases between. Germline CDR1 and CDR2: SGHRS and YFSETQ.

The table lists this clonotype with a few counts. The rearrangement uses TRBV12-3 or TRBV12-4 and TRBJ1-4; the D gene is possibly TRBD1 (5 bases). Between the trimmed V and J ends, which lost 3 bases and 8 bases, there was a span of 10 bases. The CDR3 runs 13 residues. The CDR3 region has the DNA TGTGCCAGCAGTTTGATCGGGGGAGAAAAACTGTTTTTT. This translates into CASSLIGGEKLFF.

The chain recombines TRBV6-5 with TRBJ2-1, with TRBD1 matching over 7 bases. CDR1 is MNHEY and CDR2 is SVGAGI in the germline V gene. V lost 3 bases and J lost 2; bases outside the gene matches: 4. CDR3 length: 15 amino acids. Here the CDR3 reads CASSYDRAPYNEQFF. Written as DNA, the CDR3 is TGTGCCAGCAGTTATGACAGGGCGCCCTACAATGAGCAGTTCTTC.

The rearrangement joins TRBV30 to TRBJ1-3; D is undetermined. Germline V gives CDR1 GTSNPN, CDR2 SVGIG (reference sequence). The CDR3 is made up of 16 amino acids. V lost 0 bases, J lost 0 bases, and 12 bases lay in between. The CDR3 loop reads CAWSVSGSSSGNTIYF. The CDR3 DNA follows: TGTGCCTGGAGTGTATCGGGCTCGAGCTCTGGAAACACCATATATTTT.

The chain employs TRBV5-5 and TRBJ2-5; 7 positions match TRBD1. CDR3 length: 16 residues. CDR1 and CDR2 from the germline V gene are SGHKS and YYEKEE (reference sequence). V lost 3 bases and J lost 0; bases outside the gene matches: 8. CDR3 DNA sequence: TGTGCCAGCAGCTGGACCGGGACAGCGTACCAAGAGACCCAGTACTTC. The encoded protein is CASSWTGTAYQETQYF.

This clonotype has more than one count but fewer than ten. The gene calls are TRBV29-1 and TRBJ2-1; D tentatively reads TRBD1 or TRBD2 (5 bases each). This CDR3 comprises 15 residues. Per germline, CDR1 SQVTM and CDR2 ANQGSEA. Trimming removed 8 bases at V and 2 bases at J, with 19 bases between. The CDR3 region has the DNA TGCAGCTCACTCCCCGGGACCCTTCCCTACAATGAGCAGTTCTTC. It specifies CSSLPGTLPYNEQFF.

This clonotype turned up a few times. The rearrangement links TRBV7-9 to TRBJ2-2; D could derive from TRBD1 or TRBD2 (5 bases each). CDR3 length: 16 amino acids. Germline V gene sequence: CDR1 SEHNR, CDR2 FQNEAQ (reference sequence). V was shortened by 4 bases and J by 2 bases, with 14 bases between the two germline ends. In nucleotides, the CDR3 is TGTGCCAGCAGCTCGGGACCGGGTCGAAACACCGGGGAGCTGTTTTTT. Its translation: CASSSGPGRNTGELFF.

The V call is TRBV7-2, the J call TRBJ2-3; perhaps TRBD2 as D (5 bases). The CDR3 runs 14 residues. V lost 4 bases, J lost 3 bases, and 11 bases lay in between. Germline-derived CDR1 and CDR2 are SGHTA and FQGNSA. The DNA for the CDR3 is TGTGCCAGCAGCTCGGGCCCGGGGACAGATACGCAGTATTTT. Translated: CASSSGPGTDTQYF.

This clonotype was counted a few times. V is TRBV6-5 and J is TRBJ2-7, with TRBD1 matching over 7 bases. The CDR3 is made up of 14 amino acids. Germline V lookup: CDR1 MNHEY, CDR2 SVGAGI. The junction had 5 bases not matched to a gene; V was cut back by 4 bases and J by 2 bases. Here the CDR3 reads CASSSGTEAYEQYF. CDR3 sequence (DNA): TGTGCCAGCAGTTCCGGGACAGAAGCCTACGAGCAGTACTTC.

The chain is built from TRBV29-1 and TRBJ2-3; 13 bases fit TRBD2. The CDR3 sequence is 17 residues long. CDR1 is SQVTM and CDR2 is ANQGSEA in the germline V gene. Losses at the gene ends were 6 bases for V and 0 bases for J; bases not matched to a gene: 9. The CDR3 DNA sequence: TGCAGCGTCAATGGACTAGCGGGAGAAACTAGCACAGATACGCAGTATTTT. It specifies CSVNGLAGETSTDTQYF.

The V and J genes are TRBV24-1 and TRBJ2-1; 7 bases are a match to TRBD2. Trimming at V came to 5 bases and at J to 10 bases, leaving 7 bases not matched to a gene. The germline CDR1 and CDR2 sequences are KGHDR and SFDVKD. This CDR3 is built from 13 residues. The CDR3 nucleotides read TGTGCCACCAGTGCCCTAGCGGAGCTGGAGCAGTTCTTC. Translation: CATSALAELEQFF.

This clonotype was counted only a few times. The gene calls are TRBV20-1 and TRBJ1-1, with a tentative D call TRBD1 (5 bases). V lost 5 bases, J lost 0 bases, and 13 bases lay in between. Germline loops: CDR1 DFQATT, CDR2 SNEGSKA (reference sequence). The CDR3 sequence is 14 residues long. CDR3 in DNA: TGCAGTGCTCAAACGGGGGGATTGAACACTGAAGCTTTCTTT. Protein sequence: CSAQTGGLNTEAFF.

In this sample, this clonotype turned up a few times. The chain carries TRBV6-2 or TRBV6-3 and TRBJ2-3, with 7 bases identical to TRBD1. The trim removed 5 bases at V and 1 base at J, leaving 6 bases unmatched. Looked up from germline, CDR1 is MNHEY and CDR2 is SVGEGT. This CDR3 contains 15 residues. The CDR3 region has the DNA TGTGCCAGCAGTCCCCTTGGACAGGGCACAGATACGCAGTATTTT. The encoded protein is CASSPLGQGTDTQYF.

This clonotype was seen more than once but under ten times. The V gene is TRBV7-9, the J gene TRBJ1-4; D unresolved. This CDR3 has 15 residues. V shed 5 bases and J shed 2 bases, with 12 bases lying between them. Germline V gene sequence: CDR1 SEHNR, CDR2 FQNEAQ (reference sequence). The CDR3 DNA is TGTGCCAGCAGCCCAGCGGGTCTCACTAATGAAAAACTGTTTTTT. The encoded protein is CASSPAGLTNEKLFF. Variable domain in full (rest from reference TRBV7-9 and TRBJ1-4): DTGVSQNPRHKITKRGQNVTFRCDPISEHNRLYWYRQTLGQGPEFLTYFQNEAQLEKSRLLSDRFSAERPKGSFSTLEIQRTEQGDSAMYLCASSPAGLTNEKLFFGSGTQLSVL.